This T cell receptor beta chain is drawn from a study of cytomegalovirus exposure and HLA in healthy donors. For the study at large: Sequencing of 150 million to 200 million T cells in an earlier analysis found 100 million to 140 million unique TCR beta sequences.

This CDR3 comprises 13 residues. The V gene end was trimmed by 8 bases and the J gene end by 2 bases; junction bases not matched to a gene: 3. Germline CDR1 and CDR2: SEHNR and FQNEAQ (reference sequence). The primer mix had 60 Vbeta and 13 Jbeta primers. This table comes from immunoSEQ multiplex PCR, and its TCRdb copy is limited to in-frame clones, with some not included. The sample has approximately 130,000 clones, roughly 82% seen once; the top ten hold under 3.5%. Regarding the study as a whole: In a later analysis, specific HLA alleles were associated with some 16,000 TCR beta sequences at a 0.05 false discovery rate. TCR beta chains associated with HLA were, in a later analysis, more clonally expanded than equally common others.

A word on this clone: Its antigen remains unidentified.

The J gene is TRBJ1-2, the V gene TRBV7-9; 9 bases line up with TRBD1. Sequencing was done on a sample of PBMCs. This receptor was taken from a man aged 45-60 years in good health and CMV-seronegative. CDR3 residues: CASWDRENYGYTF. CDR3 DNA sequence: TGTGCCAGCTGGGACAGGGAGAACTATGGCTACACCTTC.